Listed below are T cell receptor beta chains from one sample, sequenced in a study of human T cells and chemical hapten exposure. MiXCR, run by TCRdb on the RACE reads, gives a single entry per CDR3 protein. The data contain around 120,000 distinct CDR3 sequences, approximately 13% of them singletons. Sequencing was performed on whole blood, taken in connection with sensitization to the hapten diphenylcyclopropenone (DPC). These receptors all come from a young woman with alopecia areata. Some clones in this sample may be carry-over from other donors' samples. Each CDR3 is given with its conserved first and last residue. The D gene is left open where the match is weak. Size is omitted from some rows. Given values are once, few, many or a class for expanded clones.

j_call,clone_size,d_call,v_call,cdr3_nt,cdr3_aa
TRBJ1-5,-,-,TRBV6-2/TRBV6-3,TGTGCCAGCAGACCTTCGGGACGCAATCAGCCCCAGCATTTT,CASRPSGRNQPQHF
TRBJ2-3,-,TRBD2,TRBV29-1,TGCAGCGAGTCACTAGCGGGGAACACAGATACGCAGTATTTT,CSESLAGNTDTQYF
TRBJ2-1,many,TRBD1,TRBV7-9,TGTGCCAGCAGAACCCCGGGACAGGGCGGGCGTGAGCAGTTCTTC,CASRTPGQGGREQFF
TRBJ1-5,-,TRBD1,TRBV2,TGTGCCAGCAGAAAACAGGGGGCGTTTGGCAATCAGCCCCAGCATTTT,CASRKQGAFGNQPQHF
TRBJ1-5,many,TRBD1,TRBV20-1,TGCAGTGCAAGAAGGACAGGAAGCAATCAGCCCCAGCATTTT,CSARRTGSNQPQHF
TRBJ2-1,many,TRBD2,TRBV4-3,TGCGCCAGCAGCCAAGATGGCCTAGCGGTCTACAATGAGCAGTTCTTC,CASSQDGLAVYNEQFF
TRBJ2-7,-,-,TRBV3-1,TGTGCCAGCAGCCAAGCCGTCCCAAGCGAGCAGTACTTC,CASSQAVPSEQYF
TRBJ2-3,few,-,TRBV20-1,TGCAGTGCCCGGGGTAACACAGATACGCAGTATTTT,CSARGNTDTQYF
TRBJ1-1,few,TRBD1,TRBV6-6,TGTGCCAGCAGGCACATACAGGGGAATCCCACTGAAGCTTTCTTT,CASRHIQGNPTEAFF
TRBJ2-7,-,TRBD1,TRBV7-2,TGTGCCAGCAGCCCTCAGACAGGGGGCTACGAGCAGTACTTC,CASSPQTGGYEQYF
TRBJ2-3,-,-,TRBV27,TGTGCCAGCAGTTTACTGGGGGGCACAGATACGCAGTATTTT,CASSLLGGTDTQYF
TRBJ1-1,-,TRBD1,TRBV5-1,TGCGCCAGCAGACAAGGACAGGGGAACACTGAAGCTTTCTTT,CASRQGQGNTEAFF
TRBJ1-5,many,-,TRBV5-6,TGTGCCAGAAGCGCGGGGGAGGTTAGCAATCAGCCCCAGCATTTT,CARSAGEVSNQPQHF
TRBJ2-1,many,-,TRBV20-1,TGCAGTGCTAGTTACAATGAGCAGTTCTTC,CSASYNEQFF
TRBJ2-5,-,-,TRBV6-6,TGTGCCAGCAGTTACAGCCATCAAGAGACCCAGTACTTC,CASSYSHQETQYF
TRBJ2-1,-,-,TRBV14,TGTGCCAGCAGCCAAGATCGGAGGGGCAGGGACGATGAGCAGTTCTTC,CASSQDRRGRDDEQFF
TRBJ2-3,few,-,TRBV7-9,TGTGCCAGCAGCTTAGAACCAGATACGCAGTATTTT,CASSLEPDTQYF
TRBJ2-2,-,-,TRBV27,TGTGCCAGCAGTTTTAGTTATGGGCAGGCCGAGAACACCGGGGAGCTGTTTTTT,CASSFSYGQAENTGELFF
TRBJ1-4,few,-,TRBV20-1,TGCAGTGCTAGAGGGGGACCCACGAATGAAAAACTGTTTTTT,CSARGGPTNEKLFF
TRBJ1-5,-,-,TRBV6-5,TGTGCCAGCAGTCTCGGACAGTTCAATCAGCCCCAGCATTTT,CASSLGQFNQPQHF
TRBJ1-6,-,-,TRBV18,TGTGCCAGCTCAGCGAACAGGGAAAATTCACCCCTCCACTTT,CASSANRENSPLHF
TRBJ1-5,-,TRBD1,TRBV6-2/TRBV6-3,TGTGCCAGCAGTTACCATGCAGGGGGGAATCAGCCCCAGCATTTT,CASSYHAGGNQPQHF
TRBJ1-5,-,-,TRBV6-4,TGTGCCAGCAGTGCATCTCCTACCGACGTAGACAATCAGCCCCAGCATTTT,CASSASPTDVDNQPQHF
TRBJ2-7,-,-,TRBV20-1,TGCAGTGCTGGCACCGGGACACGGATGGCCTGGGAGTACTTC,CSAGTGTRMAWEYF
TRBJ1-6,many,-,TRBV4-3,TGCGCCAGCAGCCAAGGGCAGGGAGGTAATTCACCCCTCCACTTT,CASSQGQGGNSPLHF
TRBJ2-7,once,TRBD1,TRBV7-9,TGTGCCAGCAGCTCCCCGGACAGGGTAGAATCCTACGAGCAGTACTTC,CASSSPDRVESYEQYF